The rows below give T cell receptor beta chains drawn from one sample of a study of cytomegalovirus exposure and HLA in healthy donors. The assay was immunoSEQ multiplex PCR, and TCRdb's table has in-frame clones only and misses some. The table shows some 110,000 clones, with about 81% occurring only once. Sequences were obtained from PBMCs. The receptor set was obtained from a woman aged 25 to 39 in good health and CMV-seronegative. The CDR3 runs from the conserved cysteine through the conserved F or W. Each record gives: J gene, D gene, V gene, clone size, CDR3 protein, CDR3 DNA. A D gene is named only where the DNA matches it firmly. The size field is filled for only some rows; it gives once, few, many or a size class.

J: TRBJ2-1
D: .
V: TRBV7-9
size: .
CDR3: CASSTQGYSEQFF
DNA: TGTGCCAGCAGTACCCAGGGGTACAGTGAGCAGTTCTTC

J: TRBJ1-2
D: TRBD1
V: TRBV30
size: once
CDR3: CAWSTGGIAF
DNA: TGTGCCTGGAGTACAGGGGGCATCGCCTTC

J: TRBJ2-1
D: TRBD1
V: TRBV9
size: .
CDR3: CASSLGDRGYNEQFF
DNA: TGTGCCAGCAGCCTTGGGGACAGGGGATACAATGAGCAGTTCTTC

J: TRBJ2-1
D: TRBD1
V: TRBV5-1
size: .
CDR3: CASSLEWDSEQFF
DNA: TGCGCCAGCAGCTTGGAATGGGACAGTGAGCAGTTCTTC

J: TRBJ2-7
D: TRBD1
V: TRBV27
size: .
CDR3: CASRAGTGGIEQYF
DNA: TGTGCCAGCAGGGCCGGGACAGGGGGCATCGAGCAGTACTTC

J: TRBJ2-3
D: .
V: TRBV7-3
size: .
CDR3: CASSLWGVTDTQYF
DNA: TGTGCCAGCAGCTTATGGGGGGTAACAGATACGCAGTATTTT

J: TRBJ2-7
D: TRBD2
V: TRBV29-1
size: .
CDR3: CSARGGGTYEQYF
DNA: TGCAGCGCCCGCGGCGGGGGAACCTACGAGCAGTACTTC

J: TRBJ2-1
D: TRBD2
V: TRBV30
size: .
CDR3: CAWSVSGTSGRAPFF
DNA: TGTGCCTGGAGTGTTTCCGGGACTAGCGGGAGGGCTCCGTTCTTC

J: TRBJ1-6
D: TRBD1
V: TRBV30
size: .
CDR3: CAWSGQGGSPLHF
DNA: TGTGCCTGGAGTGGACAGGGGGGTTCACCCCTCCACTTT

J: TRBJ2-5
D: .
V: TRBV14
size: .
CDR3: CASSQDYGGPQETQYF
DNA: TGTGCCAGCAGCCAAGATTACGGAGGGCCCCAAGAGACCCAGTACTTC

J: TRBJ2-3
D: TRBD1
V: TRBV9
size: .
CDR3: CASSSTGGTDTQYF
DNA: TGTGCCAGCAGCTCCACAGGGGGCACAGATACGCAGTATTTT

J: TRBJ2-1
D: .
V: TRBV7-9
size: .
CDR3: CASSLQGQTSYNEQFF
DNA: TGTGCCAGCAGCTTACAGGGGCAGACATCCTACAATGAGCAGTTCTTC

J: TRBJ1-5
D: .
V: TRBV2
size: .
CDR3: CASSSLMTDRIDQPQHF
DNA: TGTGCCAGCAGCTCGCTTATGACCGACAGGATTGATCAGCCCCAGCATTTT

J: TRBJ1-5
D: .
V: TRBV27
size: .
CDR3: CASSPDGPNNQPQHF
DNA: TGTGCCAGCAGTCCCGATGGCCCGAACAATCAGCCCCAGCATTTT

J: TRBJ2-1
D: .
V: TRBV7-2
size: .
CDR3: CASSLGGATEQFF
DNA: TGTGCCAGCAGCTTGGGGGGGGCGACTGAGCAGTTCTTC

J: TRBJ2-2
D: TRBD1
V: TRBV5-1
size: once
CDR3: CASSPDRGTSTGELFF
DNA: TGCGCCAGCAGCCCGGACAGGGGCACTTCCACCGGGGAGCTGTTTTTT

J: TRBJ1-3
D: TRBD1
V: TRBV4-3
size: .
CDR3: CASSPDLLGTGSGNTIYF
DNA: TGCGCCAGCAGCCCCGATCTCCTAGGGACAGGCTCTGGAAACACCATATATTTT

J: TRBJ2-7
D: TRBD2
V: TRBV5-1
size: .
CDR3: CASTGGLADPYEQYF
DNA: TGCGCCAGCACTGGGGGACTAGCGGACCCCTACGAGCAGTACTTC

J: TRBJ2-1
D: TRBD2
V: TRBV7-2
size: .
CDR3: CASSLSGEGEQFF
DNA: TGTGCCAGCAGCTTGAGCGGGGAGGGGGAGCAGTTCTTC

J: TRBJ1-6
D: .
V: TRBV19
size: .
CDR3: CASSISSTGNSPLHF
DNA: TGTGCCAGTAGTATTTCCTCAACGGGAAATTCACCCCTCCACTTT

J: TRBJ2-1
D: .
V: TRBV30
size: .
CDR3: CATILRARRTREQFF
DNA: TGTGCCACGATTCTCAGGGCGCGGCGGACACGGGAGCAGTTCTTC

J: TRBJ1-6
D: TRBD1
V: TRBV13
size: .
CDR3: CASSSTGTGHNSPLHF
DNA: TGTGCCAGCAGCTCGACCGGGACAGGGCATAATTCACCCCTCCACTTT

J: TRBJ2-7
D: .
V: TRBV27
size: .
CDR3: CASSSSGGQTYEQYF
DNA: TGTGCCAGCAGTTCATCCGGCGGGCAGACCTACGAGCAGTACTTC

J: TRBJ1-1
D: .
V: TRBV5-1
size: .
CDR3: CASSFVGRDTEAFF
DNA: TGCGCCAGCAGCTTTGTAGGGAGGGACACTGAAGCTTTCTTT

J: TRBJ1-1
D: TRBD1
V: TRBV5-3
size: .
CDR3: CARSFRDRGLDTEAFF
DNA: TGTGCCAGAAGCTTCCGGGACAGGGGGCTGGACACTGAAGCTTTCTTT

J: TRBJ2-7
D: .
V: TRBV27
size: .
CDR3: CASSAGRTYEQYF
DNA: TGTGCCAGCAGTGCGGGACGGACCTACGAGCAGTACTTC

J: TRBJ2-2
D: TRBD2
V: TRBV19
size: .
CDR3: CEHGLAGGPGELFF
DNA: TGTGAGCATGGACTAGCGGGAGGCCCCGGGGAGCTGTTTTTT

J: TRBJ2-2
D: TRBD2
V: TRBV6-6
size: .
CDR3: CASSGGTSWAGELFF
DNA: TGTGCCAGCAGCGGAGGGACTAGTTGGGCCGGGGAGCTGTTTTTT

J: TRBJ1-5
D: TRBD1
V: TRBV19
size: .
CDR3: CASSPGTGRTRPQHF
DNA: TGTGCCAGTAGTCCCGGGACAGGACGGACGAGGCCCCAGCATTTT

J: TRBJ1-2
D: .
V: TRBV30
size: .
CDR3: CAWSASRYTF
DNA: TGTGCCTGGAGCGCGTCTCGCTACACCTTC

J: TRBJ2-7
D: TRBD2
V: TRBV2
size: once
CDR3: CASSPPGNSGGPYEQYF
DNA: TGTGCCAGCAGTCCCCCGGGAAATAGCGGGGGGCCCTACGAGCAGTACTTC

J: TRBJ1-6
D: .
V: TRBV11-2
size: .
CDR3: CASSLDRRAPLHF
DNA: TGTGCCAGCAGCTTAGATCGGAGGGCACCCCTCCACTTT

J: TRBJ2-3
D: .
V: TRBV5-1
size: .
CDR3: CASSLERAPSTDTQYF
DNA: TGCGCCAGCAGCTTGGAGCGGGCCCCTAGCACAGATACGCAGTATTTT

J: TRBJ2-3
D: TRBD2
V: TRBV7-2
size: .
CDR3: CASSRRLAGTDTQYF
DNA: TGTGCCAGCAGCCGGCGACTAGCGGGTACAGATACGCAGTATTTT

J: TRBJ1-4
D: .
V: TRBV29-1
size: .
CDR3: CSVAGGQGEKLFF
DNA: TGCAGCGTTGCCGGGGGGCAAGGTGAAAAACTGTTTTTT

J: TRBJ2-1
D: TRBD2
V: TRBV5-4
size: .
CDR3: CASSLRGGRVNEQFF
DNA: TGTGCCAGCAGCTTGCGGGGCGGGAGAGTCAATGAGCAGTTCTTC

J: TRBJ1-1
D: TRBD1
V: TRBV5-6
size: .
CDR3: CASSDADRVEAFF
DNA: TGTGCCAGCAGCGACGCAGACAGGGTTGAAGCTTTCTTT

J: TRBJ2-5
D: TRBD2
V: TRBV6-1
size: .
CDR3: CASSDPGGLETQYF
DNA: TGTGCCAGCAGTGACCCCGGGGGGTTGGAGACCCAGTACTTC

J: TRBJ1-3
D: .
V: TRBV2
size: .
CDR3: CASSGIGGINTIHF
DNA: TGTGCCAGCAGTGGGATAGGCGGGATCAACACCATACATTTT